The rows below give T cell receptor beta chains drawn from one sample of a study of cytomegalovirus exposure and HLA in healthy donors. Sequenced by immunoSEQ multiplex PCR; TCRdb stores in-frame clones only, minus some. The table records some 220,000 clones, around 80% of them present only once. Input material: PBMCs. Source of these receptors: a woman aged 35 to 49 in good health and CMV-seronegative. Each CDR3 is given with its conserved first and last residue. A D gene is named only where the DNA matches it firmly.

D: TRBD1; J: TRBJ1-5; V: TRBV6-1; CDR3: CASSEETWTGGNQPQHF; DNA: TGTGCCAGCAGTGAAGAAACCTGGACAGGGGGCAATCAGCCCCAGCATTTT
D: TRBD1; J: TRBJ1-6; V: TRBV2; CDR3: CASSGGQAGNSPLHF; DNA: TGTGCCAGCAGTGGGGGACAGGCGGGAAATTCACCCCTCCACTTT
D: NA; J: TRBJ2-1; V: TRBV30; CDR3: CALEYNEQFF; DNA: TGTGCCCTAGAATACAATGAGCAGTTCTTC
D: NA; J: TRBJ2-7; V: TRBV5-1; CDR3: CASSLDPAREQYF; DNA: TGCGCCAGCAGCTTGGACCCAGCGAGGGAGCAGTACTTC
D: TRBD1; J: TRBJ1-5; V: TRBV19; CDR3: CASSPTVPGQVSNQPQHF; DNA: TGTGCCAGTAGTCCCACCGTCCCGGGACAGGTTAGCAATCAGCCCCAGCATTTT
D: NA; J: TRBJ1-2; V: TRBV19; CDR3: CASSLQVNYGYTF; DNA: TGTGCCAGTAGCCTACAGGTTAACTATGGCTACACCTTC
D: NA; J: TRBJ2-7; V: TRBV10-3; CDR3: CAISDVGAYEQYF; DNA: TGTGCCATCAGTGACGTCGGGGCCTACGAGCAGTACTTC
D: NA; J: TRBJ2-3; V: TRBV2; CDR3: CASRSWGGAGDTQYF; DNA: TGTGCCAGCAGATCATGGGGGGGGGCCGGTGATACGCAGTATTTT
D: TRBD2; J: TRBJ2-5; V: TRBV5-1; CDR3: CASSFEAGGKETQYF; DNA: TGCGCCAGCAGCTTCGAGGCGGGGGGAAAAGAGACCCAGTACTTC
D: NA; J: TRBJ1-5; V: TRBV11-2; CDR3: CASSLDGGPRPQHF; DNA: TGTGCCAGCAGCTTAGATGGGGGCCCACGGCCCCAGCATTTT
D: NA; J: TRBJ1-1; V: TRBV9; CDR3: CASSANRVGTEAFF; DNA: TGTGCCAGCAGCGCGAACAGGGTTGGCACTGAAGCTTTCTTT
D: NA; J: TRBJ1-5; V: TRBV9; CDR3: CASSAGLYSNQPQHF; DNA: TGTGCCAGCAGCGCGGGACTTTATAGCAATCAGCCCCAGCATTTT